This T cell receptor beta chain was found in a study of blood T cell repertoires in COVID-19. The wider study: Samples came from the United States, Italy and Spain, spanning acute and convalescent COVID-19. In each case, the material was cDNA or gDNA derived from T cells, B-cell-depleted T cells, or PBMCs.

In the original analysis: Estimation of nucleated cell counts relied on the amplification of reference gene primers. Profiling relied on immunoSEQ multiplex PCR, and the TCRdb table lists in-frame clones only, not all of them. The V and J calls and clone size were taken over from that table, and D and trimming were inferred from the DNA. The profile covers some 200,000 clones, with more than 80% appearing a single time and around 0.5% taken by the ten largest. This CDR3 region has 15 residues. The junction had 4 bases not matched to a gene; V was cut back by 5 bases and J by 4 bases. Germline CDR1 and CDR2: MDHEN and SYDVKM.

This sequence was found in a man aged 45-65 years with acute or convalescent COVID-19. Source material: peripheral blood. The chain links TRBV28 to TRBJ1-4; TRBD1 aligns across 10 bases. The CDR3 nucleotides read TGTGCCAGCAGTCCCCGGGACAGGGGTAATGAAAAACTGTTTTTT. This codes for CASSPRDRGNEKLFF.